Listed below are T cell receptor beta chains from one sample, sequenced in a study of identical twins. TCRdb redid the calling of the 5' RACE reads with MiXCR, one entry per CDR3 protein. In the table there are some 660,000 distinct CDR3 sequences, over 8.5% of which are singletons. The same sample was also used in a study of yellow fever vaccine responses in identical twins.

The sequenced sample consisted of PBMCs. The receptors originated from a woman younger than 30 in good health. Each CDR3 is given with its conserved first and last residue. A D gene is named only where the DNA matches it firmly. Size is omitted from some rows. Given values are once, few, many or a class for expanded clones.

clone_size: few; d_call: -; j_call: TRBJ2-1; v_call: TRBV20-1; cdr3_aa: CSAVYSGVNEQFF; cdr3_nt: TGCAGTGCCGTGTATTCGGGGGTCAATGAGCAGTTCTTC
clone_size: -; d_call: TRBD2; j_call: TRBJ2-5; v_call: TRBV7-9; cdr3_aa: CASSSGGAPQTQYF; cdr3_nt: TGTGCCAGCAGCTCCGGGGGGGCCCCCCAGACCCAGTACTTC
clone_size: many; d_call: -; j_call: TRBJ1-3; v_call: TRBV28; cdr3_aa: CASSLPDGAGNTIYF; cdr3_nt: TGTGCCAGCAGCCTACCGGACGGCGCTGGAAACACCATATATTTT
clone_size: few; d_call: -; j_call: TRBJ2-1; v_call: TRBV5-1; cdr3_aa: CASSPDAGGLDNEQFF; cdr3_nt: TGCGCCAGCAGCCCCGACGCAGGGGGACTTGACAATGAGCAGTTCTTC
clone_size: -; d_call: TRBD2; j_call: TRBJ2-3; v_call: TRBV10-3; cdr3_aa: CAISETSGRGDTDTQYF; cdr3_nt: TGTGCCATCAGTGAGACTAGCGGGAGGGGTGACACAGATACGCAGTATTTT
clone_size: few; d_call: TRBD1; j_call: TRBJ1-1; v_call: TRBV7-6; cdr3_aa: CASSLAISSGQASEAFF; cdr3_nt: TGTGCCAGCAGCTTAGCGATTTCATCGGGACAGGCCTCTGAAGCTTTCTTT
clone_size: -; d_call: TRBD2; j_call: TRBJ2-1; v_call: TRBV7-9; cdr3_aa: CASSSGTSVNNEQFF; cdr3_nt: TGTGCCAGCAGCTCCGGGACTAGCGTAAACAATGAGCAGTTCTTC
clone_size: few; d_call: -; j_call: TRBJ2-3; v_call: TRBV4-2; cdr3_aa: CASSQDRAQDTQYF; cdr3_nt: TGTGCCAGCAGCCAAGATCGAGCGCAAGATACGCAGTATTTT
clone_size: -; d_call: -; j_call: TRBJ2-3; v_call: TRBV28; cdr3_aa: CASSLRGGYTDTQYF; cdr3_nt: TGTGCCAGCAGTTTACGGGGCGGCTACACAGATACGCAGTATTTT
clone_size: few; d_call: -; j_call: TRBJ2-3; v_call: TRBV7-2; cdr3_aa: CASSLARRDRRDTQYF; cdr3_nt: TGTGCCAGCAGCTTAGCGCGAAGGGATCGGAGAGATACGCAGTATTTT
clone_size: few; d_call: -; j_call: TRBJ2-5; v_call: TRBV4-1; cdr3_aa: CASSQDPGTQYF; cdr3_nt: TGCGCCAGCAGCCAAGACCCGGGGACCCAGTACTTC
clone_size: -; d_call: TRBD1; j_call: TRBJ1-1; v_call: TRBV14; cdr3_aa: CASSQDRGLITEAFF; cdr3_nt: TGTGCCAGCAGCCAGGACAGGGGGTTGATCACTGAAGCTTTCTTT
clone_size: many; d_call: -; j_call: TRBJ2-7; v_call: TRBV6-5; cdr3_aa: CASSSRGELPEQYF; cdr3_nt: TGTGCCAGCAGTTCCCGGGGAGAGCTACCGGAGCAGTACTTC
clone_size: few; d_call: -; j_call: TRBJ2-7; v_call: TRBV6-5; cdr3_aa: CASSYSGLYEQYF; cdr3_nt: TGTGCCAGCAGTTACTCGGGCCTATACGAGCAGTACTTC
clone_size: many; d_call: -; j_call: TRBJ1-4; v_call: TRBV12-3/TRBV12-4; cdr3_aa: CASSRTGDLNEKLFF; cdr3_nt: TGTGCCAGCAGTCGTACGGGGGACCTTAATGAAAAACTGTTTTTT
clone_size: -; d_call: -; j_call: TRBJ2-5; v_call: TRBV4-1; cdr3_aa: CAISQEQAETQYF; cdr3_nt: TGCGCCATCAGCCAAGAGCAAGCAGAGACCCAGTACTTC
clone_size: few; d_call: TRBD1; j_call: TRBJ2-3; v_call: TRBV7-2; cdr3_aa: CASSLTTGRPDTQYF; cdr3_nt: TGTGCCAGCAGCTTGACGACAGGGCGGCCCGATACGCAGTATTTT
clone_size: -; d_call: TRBD2; j_call: TRBJ2-5; v_call: TRBV6-2/TRBV6-3; cdr3_aa: CASSLFGRGEETQYF; cdr3_nt: TGTGCCAGCAGTTTGTTCGGGAGGGGGGAAGAGACCCAGTACTTC
clone_size: many; d_call: -; j_call: TRBJ2-6; v_call: TRBV5-6; cdr3_aa: CASSWDGSGANVLTF; cdr3_nt: TGTGCCAGCAGCTGGGACGGCTCTGGGGCCAACGTCCTGACTTTC
clone_size: -; d_call: -; j_call: TRBJ2-5; v_call: TRBV5-1; cdr3_aa: CASSLGAGSQETQYF; cdr3_nt: TGCGCCAGCAGCTTAGGGGCAGGCTCTCAAGAGACCCAGTACTTC
clone_size: many; d_call: TRBD1; j_call: TRBJ1-6; v_call: TRBV2; cdr3_aa: CASSVDRAGSPLHF; cdr3_nt: TGTGCCAGCAGTGTTGACAGGGCTGGATCACCCCTCCACTTT
clone_size: -; d_call: -; j_call: TRBJ2-5; v_call: TRBV24-1; cdr3_aa: CATSDGQQETQYF; cdr3_nt: TGTGCTACCAGTGATGGACAGCAAGAGACCCAGTACTTC
clone_size: few; d_call: TRBD1; j_call: TRBJ1-1; v_call: TRBV7-2; cdr3_aa: CASSTPGQGQLEAFF; cdr3_nt: TGTGCCAGCAGCACCCCGGGACAGGGCCAACTTGAAGCTTTCTTT
clone_size: few; d_call: -; j_call: TRBJ2-3; v_call: TRBV10-3; cdr3_aa: CAISERELSDTQYF; cdr3_nt: TGTGCCATCAGTGAGCGGGAGCTATCAGATACGCAGTATTTT
clone_size: -; d_call: TRBD1; j_call: TRBJ2-7; v_call: TRBV9; cdr3_aa: CASSTQGANYEQYF; cdr3_nt: TGTGCCAGCAGCACCCAGGGGGCTAACTACGAGCAGTACTTC
clone_size: -; d_call: TRBD2; j_call: TRBJ2-7; v_call: TRBV29-1; cdr3_aa: CSVATSGSTSYEQYF; cdr3_nt: TGCAGCGTTGCCACTAGCGGCTCTACGTCCTACGAGCAGTACTTC
clone_size: few; d_call: -; j_call: TRBJ2-5; v_call: TRBV3-1; cdr3_aa: CASSRQPSETQYF; cdr3_nt: TGTGCCAGCAGCCGTCAGCCGTCGGAGACCCAGTACTTC
clone_size: few; d_call: -; j_call: TRBJ2-7; v_call: TRBV12-3/TRBV12-4; cdr3_aa: CASSLSGSYDEQYF; cdr3_nt: TGTGCCAGCAGTTTATCCGGGAGTTACGACGAGCAGTACTTC
clone_size: many; d_call: TRBD2; j_call: TRBJ2-3; v_call: TRBV10-3; cdr3_aa: CAISESGLDYTQYF; cdr3_nt: TGTGCCATCAGTGAGTCAGGACTAGATTATACGCAGTATTTT
clone_size: -; d_call: -; j_call: TRBJ2-7; v_call: TRBV7-9; cdr3_aa: CASSAGGGRYEQYF; cdr3_nt: TGTGCCAGCAGCGCCGGAGGGGGGCGGTACGAGCAGTACTTC
clone_size: few; d_call: TRBD2; j_call: TRBJ2-1; v_call: TRBV4-3; cdr3_aa: CASSQDALAGGGGQFF; cdr3_nt: TGCGCCAGCAGCCAAGATGCGCTAGCGGGAGGGGGGGGGCAGTTCTTC
clone_size: many; d_call: TRBD2; j_call: TRBJ2-1; v_call: TRBV11-1; cdr3_aa: CASSQSLAGGPSYNEQFF; cdr3_nt: TGTGCCAGCAGCCAATCTCTAGCGGGGGGTCCCTCCTACAATGAGCAGTTCTTC
clone_size: -; d_call: -; j_call: TRBJ2-6; v_call: TRBV24-1; cdr3_aa: CATSDWDSGANVLTF; cdr3_nt: TGTGCCACCAGTGATTGGGACTCTGGGGCCAACGTCCTGACTTTC
clone_size: few; d_call: -; j_call: TRBJ2-3; v_call: TRBV24-1; cdr3_aa: CATSDLDTQYF; cdr3_nt: TGTGCCACCAGTGATTTAGATACGCAGTATTTT
clone_size: many; d_call: -; j_call: TRBJ2-7; v_call: TRBV20-1; cdr3_aa: CSAHSLGEQYF; cdr3_nt: TGCAGTGCTCACTCCCTGGGCGAGCAGTACTTC
clone_size: -; d_call: TRBD2; j_call: TRBJ2-3; v_call: TRBV12-3/TRBV12-4; cdr3_aa: CASTKLAVFADTQYF; cdr3_nt: TGTGCCAGCACAAAACTAGCGGTCTTCGCAGATACGCAGTATTTT
clone_size: many; d_call: -; j_call: TRBJ2-1; v_call: TRBV5-1; cdr3_aa: CASREGASSYNEQFF; cdr3_nt: TGCGCCAGCAGGGAGGGTGCAAGCTCCTACAATGAGCAGTTCTTC
clone_size: -; d_call: -; j_call: TRBJ1-2; v_call: TRBV5-4; cdr3_aa: CASSLTETVNYGYTF; cdr3_nt: TGTGCCAGCAGCTTAACCGAAACAGTCAACTATGGCTACACCTTC
clone_size: many; d_call: -; j_call: TRBJ1-4; v_call: TRBV30; cdr3_aa: CAWSVLRAANEKLFF; cdr3_nt: TGTGCCTGGAGTGTACTTAGGGCCGCTAATGAAAAACTGTTTTTT
clone_size: few; d_call: -; j_call: TRBJ2-7; v_call: TRBV28; cdr3_aa: CASSLRVWGEQYF; cdr3_nt: TGTGCCAGCAGTTTAAGGGTGTGGGGCGAGCAGTACTTC
clone_size: few; d_call: TRBD2; j_call: TRBJ2-1; v_call: TRBV9; cdr3_aa: CASSARTGGNEQFF; cdr3_nt: TGTGCCAGCAGCGCTCGGACGGGGGGGAATGAGCAGTTCTTC
clone_size: few; d_call: -; j_call: TRBJ2-2; v_call: TRBV20-1; cdr3_aa: CSARPSSYGELFF; cdr3_nt: TGCAGTGCTAGGCCCTCTAGCTACGGGGAGCTGTTTTTT
clone_size: many; d_call: -; j_call: TRBJ2-3; v_call: TRBV3-1; cdr3_aa: CASSQVGVSTDTQYF; cdr3_nt: TGTGCCAGCAGCCAAGTCGGGGTCTCCACAGATACGCAGTATTTT
clone_size: -; d_call: TRBD1; j_call: TRBJ2-1; v_call: TRBV15; cdr3_aa: CATSRDGTGNNEQFF; cdr3_nt: TGTGCCACCAGCAGAGATGGGACAGGGAACAATGAGCAGTTCTTC
clone_size: few; d_call: -; j_call: TRBJ2-7; v_call: TRBV27; cdr3_aa: CASSTLNGNYEQYF; cdr3_nt: TGTGCCAGCAGTACCCTCAATGGCAATTACGAGCAGTACTTC
clone_size: many; d_call: -; j_call: TRBJ2-7; v_call: TRBV10-3; cdr3_aa: CAITAAQGAYEQYF; cdr3_nt: TGTGCCATCACGGCGGCGCAGGGAGCCTACGAGCAGTACTTC
clone_size: -; d_call: -; j_call: TRBJ2-3; v_call: TRBV7-2; cdr3_aa: CASSNDGPGGQYF; cdr3_nt: TGTGCCAGCAGCAATGACGGGCCCGGAGGGCAGTATTTT
clone_size: many; d_call: -; j_call: TRBJ2-5; v_call: TRBV12-3/TRBV12-4; cdr3_aa: CASSFLAGRPKEETQYF; cdr3_nt: TGTGCCAGCAGTTTTTTGGCGGGCCGCCCAAAGGAAGAGACCCAGTACTTC
clone_size: -; d_call: -; j_call: TRBJ2-3; v_call: TRBV11-1; cdr3_aa: CASSLGGGDLTITDTQYF; cdr3_nt: TGTGCCAGCAGCTTAGGTGGGGGCGACTTAACAATCACAGATACGCAGTATTTT